This TCR beta chain derives from a study of a mutant IDH1 vaccine in newly diagnosed glioma. Study overall: Patients were pretreated with radiotherapy, temozolomide, or both, mostly both. Study conclusions and caveats: It seemed that pseudoprogression was not linked to changes in the top peripheral T cell clonotypes. Immune responses induced by vaccination arose in roughly 95% of the patients.

Measured with immunoSEQ multiplex PCR; TCRdb has only the in-frame clones, and not every one. The sample yields approximately 54,000 clones, more than 80% seen once. Points on this clone: Its antigen is unknown.

The CDR3 loop spans 16 amino acids. With 6 bases clipped from V and 6 bases from J, the junction kept 12 bases outside the gene matches. From germline, CDR1 is SGDLS and CDR2 YYNGEE. Time point given: baseline, week 1 (first vaccination visit). Treatment noted: pre-vaccination baseline after standard-of-care therapy. Donor tumors were new WHO grade 3 or 4 IDH1-mutant, ATRX-lost astrocytomas. The sequence was obtained from a man in his late teens or twenties with glioma. The sample consisted of PBMCs, taken from a glioma patient treated with radiotherapy, temozolomide or both. This chain connects TRBV9 to TRBJ1-1, with TRBD1 matching over 12 bases. CDR3 in amino acids: CASTSGTGDRGPEAFF. CDR3 nucleotide sequence: TGTGCCAGCACCTCCGGGACCGGGGACAGGGGGCCTGAAGCTTTCTTT.